Below, 5 T cell receptor beta chains from the same sample are listed, as sequenced in a study of response to subunit inactivated influenza vaccine. TCRdb ran MiXCR on the RT-PCR reads and lists one entry per CDR3 protein. This sample carries around 580,000 distinct CDR3 sequences, approximately 12% of them seen once, and the ten largest clones take about 10%. The material was PBMCs from blood, obtained on the day of vaccination. These receptors were taken from a man aged 45-65 years who received an inactivated influenza vaccine.

The J gene is TRBJ2-7, the V gene TRBV4-3, with TRBD1 identical over 7 bases. CDR1 is LGHNA and CDR2 is YSLEER in the germline V gene. V was pared by 4 bases and J by 4 bases, with 7 bases of the junction left unmatched. The CDR3 has 14 amino acids. In nucleotides, the CDR3 is TGCGCCAGCAGCCGTTCGGCAGGGGGATACGAGCAGTACTTC. It yields the protein CASSRSAGGYEQYF.

The CDR3 spells CASSPGELGLLETQYF. CDR3 DNA sequence: TGTGCCAGCAGCCCCGGGGAGCTGGGCCTTCTCGAGACCCAGTACTTC. The V and J genes are TRBV7-9 and TRBJ2-5; tentative D call: TRBD2 (5 bases). V lost 5 bases to trimming and J lost 5 bases, with 21 bases between them. Germline assignment: CDR1 SEHNR and CDR2 FQNEAQ (reference sequence). The CDR3 is 16 amino acids.

This clonotype was seen a few times. Here the CDR3 DNA reads TGCGCCAGCAAACAGGGCGGGGAAAAACTGTTTTTT. Encoded protein: CASKQGGEKLFF. V gene TRBV5-1 combines with J gene TRBJ1-4; tentative D call: TRBD1 (6 bases). Germline values: CDR1 SGHRS, CDR2 YFSETQ. CDR3 size: 12 residues. Between the trimmed V and J ends, which lost 6 bases and 8 bases, there was a span of 11 bases.

This chain connects TRBV5-1 to TRBJ2-5; D remains unclear. The V end was cut by 7 bases, the J end by 2 bases, with 12 bases between. The CDR3 runs to 13 residues. CDR1 and CDR2 (germline): SGHRS, YFSETQ. In DNA form, the CDR3 reads TGCGCCAGCGGGGAAACATGTCAAGAGACCCAGTACTTC. Amino acid sequence: CASGETCQETQYF.

This clonotype was observed a few times. The chain recombines TRBV24-1 with TRBJ2-1; TRBD2 is a possible D gene (7 bases). The CDR3 covers 15 residues. In germline, CDR1 is KGHDR, CDR2 SFDVKD. Trimming removed 5 bases at V and 8 bases at J, with 18 bases between. CDR3 sequence (DNA): TGTGCCACCAGTGTAGGGGGGGCGCAAGGGCATGAGCAGTTCTTC. Protein: CATSVGGAQGHEQFF.